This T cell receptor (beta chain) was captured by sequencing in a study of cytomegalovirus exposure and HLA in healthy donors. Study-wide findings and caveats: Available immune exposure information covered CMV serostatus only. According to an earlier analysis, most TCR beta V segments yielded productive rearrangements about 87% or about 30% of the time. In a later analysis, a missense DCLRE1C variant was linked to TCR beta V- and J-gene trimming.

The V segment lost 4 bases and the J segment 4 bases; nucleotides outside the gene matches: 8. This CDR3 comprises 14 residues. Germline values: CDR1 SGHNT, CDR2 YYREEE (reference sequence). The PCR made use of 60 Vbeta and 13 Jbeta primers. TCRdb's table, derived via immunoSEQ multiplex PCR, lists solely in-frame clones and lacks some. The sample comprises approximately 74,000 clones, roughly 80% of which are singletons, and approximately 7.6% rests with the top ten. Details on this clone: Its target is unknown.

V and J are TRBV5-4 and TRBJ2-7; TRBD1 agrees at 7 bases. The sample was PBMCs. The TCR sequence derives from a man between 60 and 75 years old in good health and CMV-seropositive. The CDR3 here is CASSPNTGVYEQYF. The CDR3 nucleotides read TGTGCCAGCAGCCCCAATACAGGGGTTTACGAGCAGTACTTC.